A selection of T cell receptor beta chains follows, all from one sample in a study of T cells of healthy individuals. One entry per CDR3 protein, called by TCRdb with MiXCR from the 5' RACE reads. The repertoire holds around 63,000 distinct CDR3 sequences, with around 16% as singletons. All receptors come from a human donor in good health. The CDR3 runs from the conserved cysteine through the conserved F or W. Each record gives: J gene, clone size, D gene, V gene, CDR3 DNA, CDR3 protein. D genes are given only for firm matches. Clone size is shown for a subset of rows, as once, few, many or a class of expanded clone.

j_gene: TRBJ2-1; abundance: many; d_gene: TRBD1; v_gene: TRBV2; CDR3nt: TGTGCCAGCAGTGAACAGGGGGCGACCTACAATGAGCAGTTCTTC; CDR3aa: CASSEQGATYNEQFF
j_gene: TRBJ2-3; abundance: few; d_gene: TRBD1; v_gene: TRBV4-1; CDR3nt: TGCGCCAGCAGCCAAGAACAGGGGACAGATACGCAGTATTTT; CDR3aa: CASSQEQGTDTQYF
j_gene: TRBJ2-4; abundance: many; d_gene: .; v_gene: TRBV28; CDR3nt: TGTGCCAGCACCCCCGGGCTAGCCAAAAACATTCAGTACTTC; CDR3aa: CASTPGLAKNIQYF
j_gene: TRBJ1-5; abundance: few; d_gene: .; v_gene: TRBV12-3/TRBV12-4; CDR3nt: TGTGCCAGCAGTTTAGGGCATAGCAATCAGCCCCAGCATTTT; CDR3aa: CASSLGHSNQPQHF
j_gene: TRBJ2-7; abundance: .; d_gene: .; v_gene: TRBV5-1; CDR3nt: TGCGCCAGCAGCTTGGAGATGGTGCCTTCCTACGAGCAGTACTTC; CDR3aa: CASSLEMVPSYEQYF
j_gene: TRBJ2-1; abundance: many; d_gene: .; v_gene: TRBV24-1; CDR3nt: TGTGCCACCATACAGGGGAGGACACGTTGGCATGAGCAGTTCTTC; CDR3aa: CATIQGRTRWHEQFF
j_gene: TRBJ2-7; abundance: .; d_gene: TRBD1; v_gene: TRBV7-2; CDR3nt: TGTGCCAGCAGCTTAGTAGGCGGACAGGGAACCGAGCAGTACTTC; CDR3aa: CASSLVGGQGTEQYF
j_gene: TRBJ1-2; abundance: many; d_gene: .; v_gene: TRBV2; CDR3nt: TGTGCCAGCAGTGGACAGGAAAGAAATGGCTACACCTTC; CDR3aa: CASSGQERNGYTF
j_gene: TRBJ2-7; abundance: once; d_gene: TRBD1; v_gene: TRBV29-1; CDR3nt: TGCAGCGTTGTAATCGGGACAGCCGACGAGCAGTACTTC; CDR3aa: CSVVIGTADEQYF
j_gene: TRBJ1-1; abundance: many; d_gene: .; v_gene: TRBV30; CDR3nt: TGTGCCTGGAGTGTAAGGGGCCGGCCGAACACTGAAGCTTTCTTT; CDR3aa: CAWSVRGRPNTEAFF
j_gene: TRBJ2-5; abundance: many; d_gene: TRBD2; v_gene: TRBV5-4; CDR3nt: TGTGCCAGCAGCTCGTCGGGGGGGAGGGAGACCCAGTACTTC; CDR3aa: CASSSSGGRETQYF
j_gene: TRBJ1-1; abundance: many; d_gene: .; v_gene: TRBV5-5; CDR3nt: TGTGCCAGCAGCCTGGTGTGGGGGATGAACACTGAAGCTTTCTTT; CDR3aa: CASSLVWGMNTEAFF
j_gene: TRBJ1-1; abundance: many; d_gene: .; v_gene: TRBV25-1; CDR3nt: TGTGCCAGCAGTGTAAACACTGGGCACACTGAAGCTTTCTTT; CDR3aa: CASSVNTGHTEAFF
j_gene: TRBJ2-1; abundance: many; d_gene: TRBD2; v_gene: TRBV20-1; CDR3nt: TGCAGTGCCTCTGGACTAGCGGGAGGGCCGGGGAGTAATGAGCAGTTCTTC; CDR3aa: CSASGLAGGPGSNEQFF
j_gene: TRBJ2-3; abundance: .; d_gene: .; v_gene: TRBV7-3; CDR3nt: TGTGCCAGCAGCTTAACAAGGGTGCCAGATACGCAGTATTTT; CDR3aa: CASSLTRVPDTQYF
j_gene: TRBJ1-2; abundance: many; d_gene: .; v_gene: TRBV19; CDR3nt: TGTGCCAGTAGCCAGACTGGGGGCGGCTATGGCTACACCTTC; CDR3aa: CASSQTGGGYGYTF
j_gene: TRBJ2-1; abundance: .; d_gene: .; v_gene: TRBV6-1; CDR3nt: TGTGCCAGCACTTCAGTGACTAGTTTCTACAATGAGCAGTTCTTC; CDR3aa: CASTSVTSFYNEQFF
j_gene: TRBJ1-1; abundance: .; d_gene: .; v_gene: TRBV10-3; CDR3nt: TGTGCCATCAGTGAGTCGACTGATGAAGCTTTCTTT; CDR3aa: CAISESTDEAFF
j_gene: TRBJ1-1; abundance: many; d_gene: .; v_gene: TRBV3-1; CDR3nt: TGTGCCAGCAGCCAAGAAAGCGGGGTGGGAGCTTTCTTT; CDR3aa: CASSQESGVGAFF
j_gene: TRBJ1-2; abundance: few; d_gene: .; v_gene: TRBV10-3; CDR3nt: TGTGCCATCAGTGAAGAAGGGTATGGCTACACCTTC; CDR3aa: CAISEEGYGYTF
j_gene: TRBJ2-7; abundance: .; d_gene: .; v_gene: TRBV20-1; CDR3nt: TGCAGTGCTATCACTGGAGCGGCGATCTACGAGCAGTACTTC; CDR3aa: CSAITGAAIYEQYF
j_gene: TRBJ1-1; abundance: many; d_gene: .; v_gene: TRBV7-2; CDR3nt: TGTGCCAGCAGCGGACCTGTTGGGGGTGAAGCTTTCTTT; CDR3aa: CASSGPVGGEAFF
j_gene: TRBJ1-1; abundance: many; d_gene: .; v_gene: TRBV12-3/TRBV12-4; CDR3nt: TGTGCCAGCAGTTTAGTGCTCAGGGAACCTGAAGCTTTCTTT; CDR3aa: CASSLVLREPEAFF
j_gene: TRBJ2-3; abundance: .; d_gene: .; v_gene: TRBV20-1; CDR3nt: TGCTCGGCGGGGCCCTTCACAGATACGCAGTATTTT; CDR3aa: CSAGPFTDTQYF
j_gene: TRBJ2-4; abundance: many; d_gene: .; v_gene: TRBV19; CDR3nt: TGTGCCAGTAAAGGGACGGACCTAGCCAAAAACATTCAGTACTTC; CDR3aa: CASKGTDLAKNIQYF
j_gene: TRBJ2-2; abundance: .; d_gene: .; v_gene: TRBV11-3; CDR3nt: TGTGCCAGCAGCAGCGGGACAGCGAACACCGGGGAGCTGTTTTTT; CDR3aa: CASSSGTANTGELFF
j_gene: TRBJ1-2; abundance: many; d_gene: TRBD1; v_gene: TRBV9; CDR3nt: TGTGCCAGCAGCGCTTGGGACAGGGAGGGCTATGGCTACACCTTC; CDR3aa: CASSAWDREGYGYTF
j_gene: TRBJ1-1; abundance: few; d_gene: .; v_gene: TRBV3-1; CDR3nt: TGTGCCAGCAGCCCCCTGGGGCAGGGCGGAGCTTTCTTT; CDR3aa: CASSPLGQGGAFF
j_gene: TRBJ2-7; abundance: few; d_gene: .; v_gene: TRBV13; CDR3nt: TGTGCCAGCAGCTTAGGGGGAATGATCTCCTACGAGCAGTACTTC; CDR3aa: CASSLGGMISYEQYF
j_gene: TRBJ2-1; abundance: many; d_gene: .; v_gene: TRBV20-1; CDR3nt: TGCAGTGCTAGAGGACGGGGGAGGAACAATGAGCAGTTCTTC; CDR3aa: CSARGRGRNNEQFF
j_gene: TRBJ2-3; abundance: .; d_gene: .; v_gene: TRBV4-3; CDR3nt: TGCGCCAGCAGCCGTGACCTTTGGCGACCAGATACGCAGTATTTT; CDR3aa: CASSRDLWRPDTQYF
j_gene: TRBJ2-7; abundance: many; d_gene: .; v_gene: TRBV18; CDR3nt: TGTGCCAGCTCACCCATTGAGGGCACAGGGAGGGGCGAGCAGTACTTC; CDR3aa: CASSPIEGTGRGEQYF
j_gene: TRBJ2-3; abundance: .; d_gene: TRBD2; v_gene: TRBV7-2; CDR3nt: TGTGCCAGCAGCCTGAAACCGGGACTAGCGGGTGGAGATACGCAGTATTTT; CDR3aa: CASSLKPGLAGGDTQYF
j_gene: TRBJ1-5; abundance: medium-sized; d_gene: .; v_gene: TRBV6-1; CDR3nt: TGTGCCAGCAGTGACCCAGTCGGTTATAGCAATCAGCCCCAGCATTTT; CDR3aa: CASSDPVGYSNQPQHF
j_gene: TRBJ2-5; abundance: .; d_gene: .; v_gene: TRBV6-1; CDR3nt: TGTGCCAGCAGTGAGGGGTCTTGGGGGGCAGGAGAGACCCAGTACTTC; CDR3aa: CASSEGSWGAGETQYF
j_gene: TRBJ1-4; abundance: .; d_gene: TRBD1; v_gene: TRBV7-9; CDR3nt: TGTGCCAGCAGCCTCGGGACAGGGGCGGCTAATGAAAAACTGTTTTTT; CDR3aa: CASSLGTGAANEKLFF
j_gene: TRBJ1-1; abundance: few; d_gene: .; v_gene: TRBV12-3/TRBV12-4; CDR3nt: TGTGCCAGCAGTTTGTCGGACAGAATGACTGAAGCTTTCTTT; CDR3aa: CASSLSDRMTEAFF
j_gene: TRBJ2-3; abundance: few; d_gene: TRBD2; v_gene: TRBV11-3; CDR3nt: TGTGCCAGCAGCAATGGACTAGCGGGCGATACGCAGTATTTT; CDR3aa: CASSNGLAGDTQYF
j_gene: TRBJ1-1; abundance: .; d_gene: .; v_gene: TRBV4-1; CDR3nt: TGCGCCAGCAGCCAAGAGACCCTTATGAACACTGAAGCTTTCTTT; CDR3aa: CASSQETLMNTEAFF
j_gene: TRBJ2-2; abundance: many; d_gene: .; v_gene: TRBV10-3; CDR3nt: TGTGCCATCCGTGACAGACCGAACACCGGGGAGCTGTTTTTT; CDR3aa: CAIRDRPNTGELFF
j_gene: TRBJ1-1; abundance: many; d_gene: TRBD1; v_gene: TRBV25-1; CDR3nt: TGTGCCAGCAGTGTCAGGGGGCGAAACACTGAAGCTTTCTTT; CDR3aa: CASSVRGRNTEAFF
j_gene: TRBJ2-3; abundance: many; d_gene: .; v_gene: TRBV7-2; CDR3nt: TGTGCCAGCAGCTTAAGCCTTCTCACAGATACGCAGTATTTT; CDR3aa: CASSLSLLTDTQYF
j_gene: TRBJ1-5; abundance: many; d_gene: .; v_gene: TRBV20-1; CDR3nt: TGCAGTGTTCAGGGATCTATGGATCAGCCCCAGCATTTT; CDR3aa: CSVQGSMDQPQHF
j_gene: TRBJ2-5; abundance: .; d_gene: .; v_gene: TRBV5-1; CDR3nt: TGCGCCAGCAGCTTGGAGTGGGGGTTTGCGGAGACCCAGTACTTC; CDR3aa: CASSLEWGFAETQYF
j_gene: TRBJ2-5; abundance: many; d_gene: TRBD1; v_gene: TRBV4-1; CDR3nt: TGCGCCAGCAGCCAAGAACGAGGGGGCAGAGAGACCCAGTACTTC; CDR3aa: CASSQERGGRETQYF
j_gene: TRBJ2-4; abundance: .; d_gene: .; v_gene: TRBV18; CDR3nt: TGTGCCAGCTCACCACCGGCGGTCCCAGGAAACATTCAGTACTTC; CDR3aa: CASSPPAVPGNIQYF
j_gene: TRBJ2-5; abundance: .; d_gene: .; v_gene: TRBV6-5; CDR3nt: TGTGCCAGCGGGGTGGGGGCCAGGGAGACCCAGTACTTC; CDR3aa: CASGVGARETQYF
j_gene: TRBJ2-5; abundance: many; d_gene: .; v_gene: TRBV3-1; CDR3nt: TGTGCCAGCAGCGAACGCCTGAAGACCCAGTACTTC; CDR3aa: CASSERLKTQYF
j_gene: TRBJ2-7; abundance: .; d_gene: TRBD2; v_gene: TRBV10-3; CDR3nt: TGTGCCAGCCAGCAGTCGGGGGGGTCCTACGAGCAGTACTTC; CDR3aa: CASQQSGGSYEQYF
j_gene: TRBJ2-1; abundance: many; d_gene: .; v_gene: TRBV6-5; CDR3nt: TGTGCCAGCAGATCTGGAGCCCGGAATGAGCAGTTCTTC; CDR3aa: CASRSGARNEQFF